This T cell receptor beta chain was captured in a study of cytomegalovirus exposure and HLA in healthy donors. Regarding the study as a whole: The dataset shows that most TCR sequences were rare, while some public TCRs occurred in many donors. Among CMV-associated TCR beta chains, most appeared HLA-restricted in a later analysis.

As for this clone: Its antigen is unidentified.

Primers included in the PCR were 60 Vbeta and 13 Jbeta primers. Some clones are missing from TCRdb's copy, which holds only in-frame ones; the method was immunoSEQ multiplex PCR. The sample lists approximately 200,000 clones, roughly 79% seen once, with under 2% in the top ten. The CDR3 has 14 amino acids. The germline V and J ends were trimmed by 5 bases and 0 bases, with 8 bases remaining between them. CDR1 MDHEN and CDR2 SYDVKM come from the germline V gene. The sample consisted of PBMCs. The gene calls are TRBV28 and TRBJ2-4; no firm D call. This clonotype originated in a man between 25 and 39 years old in good health and CMV-seronegative. The CDR3 loop reads CASSTNEAKNIQYF. CDR3 DNA: TGTGCCAGCAGTACAAATGAAGCCAAAAACATTCAGTACTTC.